This is a list of T cell receptor beta chains from one sample in a study of glioma-infiltrating T cells after dendritic cell vaccination. The data were produced by immunoSEQ multiplex PCR, yet TCRdb's version contains in-frame clones alone and is incomplete. This table has fewer than 110,000 clones, roughly 76% appearing once. The source was blood, collected before dendritic cell vaccination. The source is a human donor with glioblastoma. CDR3s include the opening cysteine and the closing phenylalanine or tryptophan. The size entry is marked missing in some rows and otherwise reads once, few, many or a size class.

>-|TRBJ1-1|TRBV27
CASRGGGSTEAFF
>-|TRBJ1-5|TRBV4-2
CASSQDQGSQPQHF
>-|TRBJ2-1|TRBV18
CASSPTNTGQENEQFF
>-|TRBJ2-5|TRBV7-2
CASSLVFEETQYF
>-|TRBJ1-2|TRBV6-6
CASSPTGLGLHGYTF
>-|TRBJ2-1|TRBV19
CASTPDRSSYNEQFF
>-|TRBJ2-7|TRBV19
CASTPGAGGRYEQYF
>-|TRBJ1-1|TRBV27
CASRSDTLMAEAFF
>many|TRBJ1-5|TRBV7-6
CASSLAGDQPQHF
>few|TRBJ1-1|TRBV29-1
CSVDSSMSTEAFF
>-|TRBJ1-2|TRBV6-5
CASSRDSPYGYTF
>-|TRBJ2-3|TRBV5-4
CASSLSGATDTQYF
>many|TRBJ1-5|TRBV10-3
CAISDGQPQHF
>-|TRBJ2-1|TRBV2
CASREPGGHNEQFF
>-|TRBJ2-5|TRBV5-1
CASSLLAGGLETQYF
>-|TRBJ2-3|TRBV11-3
CASSLRTSGVTDTQYF
>-|TRBJ1-1|TRBV27
CASSLARGGTEAFF
>-|TRBJ2-7|TRBV5-1
CASSLSFGDLSYEQYF
>-|TRBJ2-2|TRBV5-1
CASSDRDIHTGELFF
>-|TRBJ2-3|TRBV4-3
CASSHHPGGGSADTQYF
>once|TRBJ2-5|TRBV19
CASSRDRGPETQYF
>-|TRBJ1-5|TRBV7-2
CASSLQDQPQHF
>-|TRBJ2-1|TRBV2
CASSGTGTSGGAENEQFF
>-|TRBJ2-7|TRBV7-6
CASSLASVSNEQYF
>-|TRBJ1-2|TRBV4-1
CASSPGQGLRGYTF
>few|TRBJ1-1|TRBV4-1
CASSSDSRVNTEAFF
>-|TRBJ1-3|TRBV5-1
CASSLPGTGNTIYF
>-|TRBJ2-7|TRBV7-2
CASSPRYEQYF
>-|TRBJ2-7|TRBV4-1
CASGPQGLSYEQYF
>-|TRBJ1-5|TRBV9
CASSEEASNQPQHF
>few|TRBJ2-6|TRBV5-1
CASSGTTTGANVLTF
>-|TRBJ2-4|TRBV16
CASSQFNSGLAKNIQYF
>-|-|TRBV6-5
CASSRSTPYEQYF
>-|TRBJ1-5|TRBV15
CATSRDRNQPQHF
>-|TRBJ1-2|TRBV15
CATGDGQTGYTF
>once|TRBJ1-2|TRBV20-1
CSVLLGYTF
>-|TRBJ2-1|TRBV5-1
CASRMDGRGVYNEQFF
>once|TRBJ1-6|TRBV12-2
CASRYPDRDASYNSPLHF
>-|TRBJ2-7|TRBV19
CASSISAGLDEQYF
>-|TRBJ1-4|TRBV18
CASSPFQGAQGIEKLFF
>-|TRBJ2-3|TRBV6-5
CASRGDAASTDTQYF
>few|TRBJ1-2|TRBV4-1
CASSQDVEGAGDGYTF
>-|TRBJ2-3|TRBV11-3
CASSSPGDSTDTQYF
>-|TRBJ1-1|TRBV5-1
CASSLPQGNTEAFF
>-|TRBJ2-7|TRBV5-1
CASSLGTGEGYEQYF
>-|TRBJ1-6|TRBV11-2
CASSLAGSPLHF
>-|TRBJ1-2|TRBV5-1
CASSPGETLNYGYTF
>-|TRBJ1-2|TRBV6-1
CASRDSGGGRDGYTF
>-|TRBJ2-1|TRBV4-3
CASSQDRDRGYNEQFF
>once|TRBJ2-7|TRBV7-9
CASSSTGTSGGAVPYEQYF
>-|TRBJ1-1|TRBV7-9
CASSLGWASEGHTEAFF
>-|TRBJ2-1|TRBV6-5
CASTRLAGGLNEQFF
>-|TRBJ2-7|TRBV12-5
CASGWGGTGSYEQYF
>-|TRBJ2-2|TRBV19
CASSIGGSLGELFF